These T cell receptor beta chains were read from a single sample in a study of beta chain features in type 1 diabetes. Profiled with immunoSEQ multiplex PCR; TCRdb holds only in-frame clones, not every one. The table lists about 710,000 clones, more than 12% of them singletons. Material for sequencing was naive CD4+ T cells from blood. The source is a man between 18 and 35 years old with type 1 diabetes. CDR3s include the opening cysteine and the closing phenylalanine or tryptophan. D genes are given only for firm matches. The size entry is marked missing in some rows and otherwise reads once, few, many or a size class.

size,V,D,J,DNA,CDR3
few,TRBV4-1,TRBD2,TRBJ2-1,TGCGCCAGCAGCCAAGCTACGGGACTAGCGTGGGATGAGCAGTTCTTC,CASSQATGLAWDEQFF
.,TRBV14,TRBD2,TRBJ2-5,TGTGCCAGCAGCCCTTCTGCGGGAGGGCAGACCCAGTACTTC,CASSPSAGGQTQYF
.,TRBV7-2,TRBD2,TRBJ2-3,TGTGCCAGCAGCTTCTTACTAGCGGGCACAGATACGCAGTATTTT,CASSFLLAGTDTQYF
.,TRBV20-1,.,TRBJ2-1,TGCAGTGCTAGGGGGCATCGGGAGCAGTTCTTC,CSARGHREQFF
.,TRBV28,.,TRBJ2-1,TGTGCCAGCAGGTCCCGGTCGAGGCAGTCCTCCTACAATGAGCAGTTCTTC,CASRSRSRQSSYNEQFF
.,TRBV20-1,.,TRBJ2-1,TGCAGTGCTAGACGTCAGGGCAGGAAGTTCTTC,CSARRQGRKFF
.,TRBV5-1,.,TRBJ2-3,TGCGCCAGCAGCGCTTCCAGCACAGATACGCAGTATTTT,CASSASSTDTQYF
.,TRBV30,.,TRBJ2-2,TGTGCCTGGACCCTAAGGACACCTAGGGGGGAGCTGTTTTTT,CAWTLRTPRGELFF
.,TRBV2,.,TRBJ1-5,TGTGCCAGCAGCTCTACGAATAGCAATCAGCCCCAGCATTTT,CASSSTNSNQPQHF
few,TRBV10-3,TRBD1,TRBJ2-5,TGTGCCATCAGTGATTCAGGGGGCGCAGAGACCCAGTACTTC,CAISDSGGAETQYF
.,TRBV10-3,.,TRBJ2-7,TGTGCCATCGCGGCGACATCCGGGACCTACGAGCAGTACTTC,CAIAATSGTYEQYF
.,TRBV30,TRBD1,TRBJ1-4,TGTGCCTGGAGTCGACAGGGGGGATTTCCAACTAATGAAAAACTGTTTTTT,CAWSRQGGFPTNEKLFF
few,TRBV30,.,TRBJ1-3,TGTGCCTGGATCCTAGGAGGATCTGGAAACACCATATATTTT,CAWILGGSGNTIYF
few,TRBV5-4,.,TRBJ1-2,TGTGCCAGCAGCAAGGGGCTGGGAGAAGGCTACACCTTC,CASSKGLGEGYTF
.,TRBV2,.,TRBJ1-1,TGTGCCAGCAGGAGAATGAACACTGAAGCTTTCTTT,CASRRMNTEAFF
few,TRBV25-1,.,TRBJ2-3,TGTGCCAGCAGTGAAGGGGGCCGGAGCACAGATACGCAGTATTTT,CASSEGGRSTDTQYF
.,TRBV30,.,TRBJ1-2,TGTGCCTGGAGTGGTAGAGCAGGAGCTAACTATGGCTACACCTTC,CAWSGRAGANYGYTF
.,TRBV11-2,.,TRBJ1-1,TGTGCCAGCAGCTCGACAAGGAACACTGAAGCTTTCTTT,CASSSTRNTEAFF
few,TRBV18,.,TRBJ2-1,TGTGCCAGCTCACCACCGTTCAGCACCGATGAGCAGTTCTTC,CASSPPFSTDEQFF
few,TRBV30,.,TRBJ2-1,TGTGCCTGGAGGCGGAGGACTGCTGCCGATGAGCAGTTCTTC,CAWRRRTAADEQFF
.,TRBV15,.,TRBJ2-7,TGTGCCACCAGCAGAGATTTCGTGACCTACGAGCAGTACTTC,CATSRDFVTYEQYF
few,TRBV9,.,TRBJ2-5,TGTGCCAGCAGCGTAAGGTGGGGGAACCAAGAGACCCAGTACTTC,CASSVRWGNQETQYF
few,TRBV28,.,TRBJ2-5,TGTGCCAGCAGTTTCGCCCTAGCTCTCGTGAAGTACTTC,CASSFALALVKYF
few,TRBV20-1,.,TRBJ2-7,TGCAGTGCTGGCGGGGTCGAGCAGTACTTC,CSAGGVEQYF
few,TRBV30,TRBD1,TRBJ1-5,TGTGCCTGGAGTGTGACAGGGAGTCAGCCCCAGCATTTT,CAWSVTGSQPQHF
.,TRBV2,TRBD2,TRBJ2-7,TGTGCCAGCACCAGCGGGAGAGCCTCCGAGCAGTACTTC,CASTSGRASEQYF
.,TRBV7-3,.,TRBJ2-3,TGTGCCAGCAGCTTAACGGGCGTACCGCGGGATACGCAGTATTTT,CASSLTGVPRDTQYF
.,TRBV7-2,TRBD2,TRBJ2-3,TGTGCCAGCAGCCCCCGGACTAGCGGGGGCGGGGATACGCAGTATTTT,CASSPRTSGGGDTQYF
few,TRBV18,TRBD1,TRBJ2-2,TGTGCCAGCTCACCAATGGACAGGGCGAACACCGGGGAGCTGTTTTTT,CASSPMDRANTGELFF
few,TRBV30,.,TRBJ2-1,TGTGCCTGGAGTGTATATGAAGGGGCGAGGCAGTTCTTC,CAWSVYEGARQFF